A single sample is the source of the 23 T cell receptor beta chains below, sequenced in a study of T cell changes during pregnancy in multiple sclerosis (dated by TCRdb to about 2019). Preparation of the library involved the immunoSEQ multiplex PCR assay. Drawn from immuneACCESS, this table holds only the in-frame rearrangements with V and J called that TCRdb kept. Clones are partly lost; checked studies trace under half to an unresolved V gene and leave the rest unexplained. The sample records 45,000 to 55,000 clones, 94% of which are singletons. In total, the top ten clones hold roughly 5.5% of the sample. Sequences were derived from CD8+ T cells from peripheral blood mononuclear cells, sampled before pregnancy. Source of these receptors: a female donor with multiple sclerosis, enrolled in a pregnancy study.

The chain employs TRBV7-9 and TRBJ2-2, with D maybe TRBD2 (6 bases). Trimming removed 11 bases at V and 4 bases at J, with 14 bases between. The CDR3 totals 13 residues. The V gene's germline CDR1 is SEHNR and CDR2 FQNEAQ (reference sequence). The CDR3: CAASPEGTGELFF. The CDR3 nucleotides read TGTGCCGCCTCGCCGGAGGGCACCGGGGAGCTGTTTTTT.

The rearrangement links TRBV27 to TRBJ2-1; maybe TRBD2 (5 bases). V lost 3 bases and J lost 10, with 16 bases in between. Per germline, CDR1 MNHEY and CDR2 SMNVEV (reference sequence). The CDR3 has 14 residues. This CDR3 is CASSFSGSRGEQFF. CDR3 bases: TGTGCCAGCAGTTTCTCGGGATCGAGAGGGGAGCAGTTCTTC.

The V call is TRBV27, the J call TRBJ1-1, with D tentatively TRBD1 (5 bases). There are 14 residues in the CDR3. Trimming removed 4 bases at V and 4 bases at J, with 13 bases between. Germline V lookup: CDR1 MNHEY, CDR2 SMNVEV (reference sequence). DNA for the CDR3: TGTGCCAGCAGTTCATCAGGGAGGGGCACTGAAGCTTTCTTT. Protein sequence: CASSSSGRGTEAFF.

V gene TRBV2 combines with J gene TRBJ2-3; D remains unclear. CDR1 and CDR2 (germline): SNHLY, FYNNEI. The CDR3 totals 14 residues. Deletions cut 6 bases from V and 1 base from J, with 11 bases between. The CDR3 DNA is TGTGCCAGCAGCGACCCCGAGGGCACAGATACGCAGTATTTT. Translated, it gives CASSDPEGTDTQYF.

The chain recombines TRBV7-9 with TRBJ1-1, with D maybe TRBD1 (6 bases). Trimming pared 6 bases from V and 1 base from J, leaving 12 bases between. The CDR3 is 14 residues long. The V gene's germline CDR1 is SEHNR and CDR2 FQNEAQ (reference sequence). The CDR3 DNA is TGTGCCAGCAGGGACGGGACACGGAACACTGAAGCTTTCTTT. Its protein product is CASRDGTRNTEAFF.

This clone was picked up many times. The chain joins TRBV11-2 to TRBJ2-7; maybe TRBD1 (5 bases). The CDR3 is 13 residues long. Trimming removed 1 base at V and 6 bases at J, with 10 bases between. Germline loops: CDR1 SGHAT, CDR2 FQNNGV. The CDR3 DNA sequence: TGTGCCAGCAGCTTAGGGCAGGGTGGCGAGCAGTACTTC. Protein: CASSLGQGGEQYF.

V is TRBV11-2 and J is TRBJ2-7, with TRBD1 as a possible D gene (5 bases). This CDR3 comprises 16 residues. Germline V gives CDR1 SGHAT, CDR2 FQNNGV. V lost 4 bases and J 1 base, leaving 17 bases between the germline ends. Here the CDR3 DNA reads TGTGCCAGCAGCTCCCGCCCGTCAGGGCGGTCCTACGAGCAGTACTTC. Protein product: CASSSRPSGRSYEQYF. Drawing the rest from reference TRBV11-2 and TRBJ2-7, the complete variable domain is EAGVAQSPRYKIIEKRQSVAFWCNPISGHATLYWYQQILGQGPKLLIQFQNNGVVDDSQLPKDRFSAERLKGVDSTLKIQPAKLEDSAVYLCASSSRPSGRSYEQYFGPGTRLTVT.

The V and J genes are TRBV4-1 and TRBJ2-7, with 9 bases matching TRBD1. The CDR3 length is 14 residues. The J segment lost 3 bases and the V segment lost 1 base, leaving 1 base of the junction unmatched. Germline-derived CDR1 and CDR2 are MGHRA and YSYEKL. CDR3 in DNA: TGCGCCAGCAGCCAAGGGGACAGGGTCTACGAGCAGTACTTC. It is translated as CASSQGDRVYEQYF.

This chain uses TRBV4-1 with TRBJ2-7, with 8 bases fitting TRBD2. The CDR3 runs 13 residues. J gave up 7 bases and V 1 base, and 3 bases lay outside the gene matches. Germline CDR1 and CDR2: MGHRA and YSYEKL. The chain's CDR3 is CASSQVAGREQYF. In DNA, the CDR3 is TGCGCCAGCAGCCAAGTAGCGGGGCGGGAGCAGTACTTC.

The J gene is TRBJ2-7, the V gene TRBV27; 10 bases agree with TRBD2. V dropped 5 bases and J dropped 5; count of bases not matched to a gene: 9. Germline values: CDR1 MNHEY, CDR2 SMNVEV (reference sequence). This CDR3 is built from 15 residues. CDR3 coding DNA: TGTGCCAGCAGTATCCGAGCGGGAGGGCCCCACGAGCAGTACTTC. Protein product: CASSIRAGGPHEQYF.

The CDR3 spells CASSYGLAVSTDTQYF. In DNA, the CDR3 is TGTGCCAGCAGTTACGGACTAGCGGTCAGCACAGATACGCAGTATTTT. The chain has TRBV2 and TRBJ2-3; 10 positions agree with TRBD2. Germline V gene sequence: CDR1 SNHLY, CDR2 FYNNEI. The ends lost 5 bases at V and 0 bases at J; junction bases unmatched: 5. The CDR3 extends over 16 amino acids.

CDR3 in amino acids: CASSEAGGPYEQYF. In nucleotides, the CDR3 is TGTGCCAGCAGTGAGGCGGGAGGGCCGTACGAGCAGTACTTC. The chain combines TRBV6-1 with TRBJ2-7, with 9 positions matching TRBD2. Trimming at V came to 3 bases and at J to 4 bases, leaving 4 bases not matched to a gene. CDR1 and CDR2 from the germline V gene are MNHNS and SASEGT. The CDR3 consists of 14 residues.

CDR3 bases: TGTGCCAGCAGCGGGCGGGAGTTAGAAGAGACCCAGTACTTC. Amino acid sequence: CASSGRELEETQYF. The chain is built from TRBV11-2 and TRBJ2-5; 7 bases fit TRBD2. This CDR3 spans 14 amino acids. In germline, CDR1 is SGHAT, CDR2 FQNNGV. V was clipped by 5 bases and J by 3 bases; unmatched bases: 6. The full variable domain, completed using reference TRBV11-2 and TRBJ2-5, is EAGVAQSPRYKIIEKRQSVAFWCNPISGHATLYWYQQILGQGPKLLIQFQNNGVVDDSQLPKDRFSAERLKGVDSTLKIQPAKLEDSAVYLCASSGRELEETQYFGPGTRLLVL.

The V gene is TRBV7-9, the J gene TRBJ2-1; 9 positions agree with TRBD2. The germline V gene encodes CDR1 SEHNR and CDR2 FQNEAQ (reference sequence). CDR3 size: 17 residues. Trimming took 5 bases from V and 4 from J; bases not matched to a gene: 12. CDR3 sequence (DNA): TGTGCCAGCAGCCCCGAGTCGGGACTAGCAGGGTACAATGAGCAGTTCTTC. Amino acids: CASSPESGLAGYNEQFF.

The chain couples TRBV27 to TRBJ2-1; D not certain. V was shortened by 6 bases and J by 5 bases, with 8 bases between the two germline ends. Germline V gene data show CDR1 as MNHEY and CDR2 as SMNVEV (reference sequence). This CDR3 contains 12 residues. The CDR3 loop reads CASSTFNNEQFF. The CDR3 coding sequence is TGTGCCAGCAGCACTTTTAACAATGAGCAGTTCTTC.

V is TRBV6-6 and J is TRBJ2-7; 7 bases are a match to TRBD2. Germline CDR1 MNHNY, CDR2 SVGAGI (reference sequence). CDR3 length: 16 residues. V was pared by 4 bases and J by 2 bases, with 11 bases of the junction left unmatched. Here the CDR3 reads CASSWAPSSGTYEQYF. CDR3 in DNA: TGTGCCAGCAGTTGGGCTCCTTCTAGCGGAACCTACGAGCAGTACTTC.

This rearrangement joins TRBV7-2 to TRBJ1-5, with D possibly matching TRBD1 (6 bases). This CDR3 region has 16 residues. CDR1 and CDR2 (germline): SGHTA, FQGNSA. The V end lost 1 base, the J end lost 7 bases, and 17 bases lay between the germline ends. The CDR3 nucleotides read TGTGCCAGCAGCTTAGAGGCGCGGGGGGCGAGGCAGCCCCAGCATTTT. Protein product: CASSLEARGARQPQHF.

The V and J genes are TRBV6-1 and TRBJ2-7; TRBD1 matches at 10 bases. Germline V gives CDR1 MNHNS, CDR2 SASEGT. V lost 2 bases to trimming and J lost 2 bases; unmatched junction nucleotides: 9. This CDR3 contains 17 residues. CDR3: CASSETRDRGRTYEQYF. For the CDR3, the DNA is TGTGCCAGCAGTGAAACCCGGGACAGGGGTAGGACCTACGAGCAGTACTTC.

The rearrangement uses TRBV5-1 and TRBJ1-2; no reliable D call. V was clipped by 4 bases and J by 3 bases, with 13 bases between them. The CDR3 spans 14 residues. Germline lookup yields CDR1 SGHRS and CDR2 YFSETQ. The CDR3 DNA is TGCGCCAGCAGCCCGCACCCGGGATACTATGGCTACACCTTC. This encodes CASSPHPGYYGYTF.

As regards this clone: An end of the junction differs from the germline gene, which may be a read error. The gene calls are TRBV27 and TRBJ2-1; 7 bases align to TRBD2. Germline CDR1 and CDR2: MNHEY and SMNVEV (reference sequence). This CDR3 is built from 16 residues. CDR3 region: CASSPFAGASNNEQFF. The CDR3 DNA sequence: TGTGCCAGCAGTCCCTTTGCGGGAGCCTCCAACAATGAGCAGTTCTTC.

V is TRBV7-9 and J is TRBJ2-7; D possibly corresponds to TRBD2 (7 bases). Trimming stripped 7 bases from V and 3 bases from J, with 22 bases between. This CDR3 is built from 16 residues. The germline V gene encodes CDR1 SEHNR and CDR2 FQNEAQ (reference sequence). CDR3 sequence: CASTKGGFGGIYEQYF. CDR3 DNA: TGTGCCAGCACCAAGGGGGGGTTCGGGGGCATCTACGAGCAGTACTTC.

CDR3: CAWRGLGGKLFF. CDR3 sequence (DNA): TGTGCCTGGAGGGGCCTAGGGGGAAAACTGTTTTTT. V is TRBV30 and J is TRBJ1-4, with D possibly TRBD1 on 6 matching bases. The CDR3 covers 12 residues. In germline, CDR1 is GTSNPN, CDR2 SVGIG (reference sequence). The V end lost 3 bases, the J end lost 10 bases, and 12 bases lay between the germline ends.

The CDR3: CASSIPPGGDYGYTF. The DNA of the CDR3 is TGTGCCAGTAGTATACCCCCAGGGGGCGACTATGGCTACACCTTC. The chain is built from TRBV19 and TRBJ1-2; 8 bases are a match to TRBD1. This CDR3 comprises 15 residues. From germline, CDR1 is LNHDA and CDR2 SQIVND (reference sequence). V lost 2 bases to trimming and J lost 3 bases; unmatched junction nucleotides: 5.